The clone carrying this T cell receptor (beta chain) showed up many times. As yet, its antigen is unknown. The entry originates in a study of neurological immune-mediated disorders. Findings and caveats of the study: Any association between clinical or MRI features and the multiple sclerosis repertoire cluster was absent. On phylogenetic grouping, the repertoires of 18 of 34 multiple sclerosis patients fell within one related-CDR3 cluster, constituting a possible signature.

Unsorted libraries were prepared from 2 million PBMCs held at -80 C. Synthesis of cDNA was carried out by template-switch 5'RACE. The reaction used 10-nucleotide random UMIs. TCRdb redid the calling of the 5' RACE reads with MiXCR, one entry per CDR3 protein. This table has about 66,000 distinct CDR3 sequences, less than 5.5% appearing once. There are 13 residues in the CDR3. Germline lookup yields CDR1 SNHLY and CDR2 FYNNEI. V was shortened by 7 bases and J by 4 bases, with 12 bases between the two germline ends. The clonotype was recovered from a man aged 25-45 years with multiple sclerosis. Sequenced material: PBMCs. This chain uses TRBV2 with TRBJ2-3; D ambiguous. CDR3 DNA: TGTGCCAGCAACATCGGAAGAGCAGATACGCAGTATTTT. This codes for CASNIGRADTQYF.